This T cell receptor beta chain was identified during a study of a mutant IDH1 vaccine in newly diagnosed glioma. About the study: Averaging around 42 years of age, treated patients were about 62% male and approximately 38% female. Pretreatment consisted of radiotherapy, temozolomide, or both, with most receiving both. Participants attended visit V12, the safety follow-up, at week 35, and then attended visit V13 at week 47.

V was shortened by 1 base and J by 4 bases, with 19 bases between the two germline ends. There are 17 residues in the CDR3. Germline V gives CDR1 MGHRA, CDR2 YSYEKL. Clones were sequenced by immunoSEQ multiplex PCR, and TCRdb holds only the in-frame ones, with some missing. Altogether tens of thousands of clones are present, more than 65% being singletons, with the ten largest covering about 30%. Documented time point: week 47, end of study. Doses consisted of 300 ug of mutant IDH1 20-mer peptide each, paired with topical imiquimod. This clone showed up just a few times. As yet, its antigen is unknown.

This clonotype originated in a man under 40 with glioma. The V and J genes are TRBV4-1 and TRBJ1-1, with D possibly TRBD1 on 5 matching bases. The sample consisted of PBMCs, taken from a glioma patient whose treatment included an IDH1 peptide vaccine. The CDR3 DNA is TGCGCCAGCAGCCAAGTCCAATGGGGGGAGAGGTCCACTGAAGCTTTCTTT. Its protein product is CASSQVQWGERSTEAFF.